One and the same sample provided the 5 T cell receptor beta chains below, sequenced in a study of cytomegalovirus exposure and HLA in healthy donors. Use of 60 Vbeta and 13 Jbeta primers characterized the PCR. Using immunoSEQ multiplex PCR, the repertoire was profiled, and TCRdb retains in-frame clones only, with some absent. Of about 110,000 clones detected, about four fifths appear once; the ten largest clones hold roughly 2.3%. Material for sequencing was PBMCs. These TCRs come from a woman in her twenties or thirties in good health and CMV-seronegative.

This clone was observed a single time. The chain is built from TRBV7-8 and TRBJ2-7, with 8 bases fitting TRBD2. CDR1 and CDR2 (germline): SGHVS, FQNEAQ. The trim removed 10 bases at V and 5 bases at J, leaving 7 bases unmatched. CDR3 length equals 12 residues. The CDR3 DNA reads as TGTGCCACTCGGACTAGCTGGGACGAGCAGTACTTC. Its protein product is CATRTSWDEQYF.

V gene TRBV19 combines with J gene TRBJ2-5; 14 nucleotides agree with TRBD2. Trimming took 5 bases from V and 5 from J; bases not matched to a gene: 7. The CDR3 length is 16 residues. Germline V lookup: CDR1 LNHDA, CDR2 SQIVND (reference sequence). The CDR3 DNA follows: TGTGCCAGTAGTGCCCGACTAGCGGGAGGGTCGGAGACCCAGTACTTC. This encodes CASSARLAGGSETQYF.

This clone was seen a handful of times. This sequence joins TRBV30 and TRBJ2-7; 7 bases agree with TRBD1. The CDR3 loop spans 16 amino acids. Germline assignment: CDR1 GTSNPN and CDR2 SVGIG (reference sequence). V gave up 3 bases and J gave up 2 bases; unmatched junction bases: 13. CDR3 residues: CAWRPPGGSKTYEQYF. The CDR3 nucleotides read TGTGCCTGGAGGCCTCCAGGGGGAAGTAAAACCTACGAGCAGTACTTC.

The genes are TRBV30 and TRBJ2-7, with no clear D. The CDR3 is 11 residues long. CDR1 is GTSNPN, CDR2 SVGIG, per germline (reference sequence). Trimming shortened V by 3 bases and J by 3 bases, and 6 bases separated the two germline ends. CDR3 coding DNA: TGTGCCTGGAGCGACTTCTACGAGCAGTACTTC. Translating it yields CAWSDFYEQYF.

The genes are TRBV6-5 and TRBJ2-7, with D maybe TRBD2 (6 bases). The germline V gene has CDR1 MNHEY and CDR2 SVGAGI. The CDR3 covers 14 residues. V was cut by 0 bases and J by 7 bases, with 13 bases left in between. The CDR3 DNA is TGTGCCAGCAGTTACTCATGGTTCGGGGGTGAGCAGTACTTC. This gives the protein CASSYSWFGGEQYF.